This T cell receptor beta chain was retrieved from a study of OX40 agonist ivuxolimab in advanced cancers. Looking at the study overall: The patients' treatment was ivuxolimab, an agonistic anti-OX40 (CD134) antibody. Those enrolled were 80% to 85% male, with a mean age of around 58 years and ages from roughly 20 to 85.

The CDR3 totals 13 residues. From germline, CDR1 is SQVTM and CDR2 ANQGSEA. The junction had 3 bases not matched to a gene; V was cut back by 7 bases and J by 4 bases. Produced via immunoSEQ multiplex PCR; TCRdb's table is partial and in-frame only. The sample holds around 60,000 clones; about nine tenths are singletons and the top ten take 16%. The source of this sequence is an adult with an advanced solid tumor such as melanoma, head and neck, liver or kidney cancer. The V call is TRBV29-1, the J call TRBJ2-1, with 11 bases fitting TRBD2. The sample was CD4+ or CD8+ T cells sorted from blood, taken in a trial of the OX40 agonist ivuxolimab. CDR3 loop: CSAGTSGYNEQFF. The DNA of the CDR3 is TGCAGCGCCGGGACTAGCGGATACAATGAGCAGTTCTTC.